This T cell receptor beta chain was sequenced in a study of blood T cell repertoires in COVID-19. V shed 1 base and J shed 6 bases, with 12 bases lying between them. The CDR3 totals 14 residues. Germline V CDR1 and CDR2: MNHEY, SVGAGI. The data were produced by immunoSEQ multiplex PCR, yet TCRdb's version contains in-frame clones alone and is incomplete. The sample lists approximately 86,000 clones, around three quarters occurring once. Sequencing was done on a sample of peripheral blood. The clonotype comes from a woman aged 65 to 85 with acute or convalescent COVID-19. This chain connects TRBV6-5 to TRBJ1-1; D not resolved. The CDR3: CASSYFRGMAEAFF. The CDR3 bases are TGTGCCAGCAGTTACTTCCGGGGTATGGCTGAAGCTTTCTTT.